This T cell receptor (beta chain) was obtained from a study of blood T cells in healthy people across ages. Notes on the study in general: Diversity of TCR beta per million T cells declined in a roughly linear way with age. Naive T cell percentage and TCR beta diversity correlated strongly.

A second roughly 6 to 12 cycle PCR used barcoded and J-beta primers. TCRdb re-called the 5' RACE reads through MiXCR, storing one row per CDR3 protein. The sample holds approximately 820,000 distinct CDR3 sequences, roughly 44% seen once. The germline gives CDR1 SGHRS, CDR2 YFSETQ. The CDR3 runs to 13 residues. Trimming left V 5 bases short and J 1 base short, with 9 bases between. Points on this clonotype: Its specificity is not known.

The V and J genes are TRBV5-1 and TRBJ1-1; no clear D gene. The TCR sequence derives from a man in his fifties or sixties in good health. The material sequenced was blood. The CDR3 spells CASSTDANTEAFF. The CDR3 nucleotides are TGCGCCAGCAGTACCGACGCGAACACTGAAGCTTTCTTT.